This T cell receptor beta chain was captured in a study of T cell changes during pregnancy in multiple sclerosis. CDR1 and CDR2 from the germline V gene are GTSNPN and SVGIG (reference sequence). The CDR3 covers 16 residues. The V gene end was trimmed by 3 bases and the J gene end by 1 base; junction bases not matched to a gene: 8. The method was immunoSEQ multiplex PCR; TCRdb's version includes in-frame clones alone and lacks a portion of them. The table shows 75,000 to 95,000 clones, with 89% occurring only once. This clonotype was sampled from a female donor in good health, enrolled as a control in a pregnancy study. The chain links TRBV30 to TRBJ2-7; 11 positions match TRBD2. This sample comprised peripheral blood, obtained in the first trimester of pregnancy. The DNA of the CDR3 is TGTGCCTGGAGCTCCCCTCTAGCGGGAGGTTCCTACGAGCAGTACTTC. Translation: CAWSSPLAGGSYEQYF. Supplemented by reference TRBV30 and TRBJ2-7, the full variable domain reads SQTIHQWPATLVQPVGSPLSLECTVEGTSNPNLYWYRQAAGRGLQLLFYSVGIGQISSEVPQNLSASRPQDRQFILSSKKLLLSDSGFYLCAWSSPLAGGSYEQYFGPGTRLTVT.